The sequence of this TCR beta chain was determined in a study of Ad26.COV2.S vaccination and SARS-CoV-2 variants. This clone has a handful of counts. The CDR3 sequence is 15 residues long. Per the germline V gene, CDR1 is MNHEY and CDR2 is SVGEGT. The junction had 4 bases not matched to a gene; V was cut back by 6 bases and J by 3 bases. As for treatment: some 20 received Ad26.COV2.S at low or high dose, single or two shots; roughly 5 received placebo; per-sample allocation not given. Sampling was performed 63 days after the first vaccine or placebo injection. A Boston donor was an adult aged 18-55 years. In the vaccine, an Ad26 vector expressed the SARS-CoV-2 spike of the Wuhan strain. Sequencing used immunoSEQ multiplex PCR; TCRdb keeps in-frame clones, though not all of them. Of roughly 680,000 clones listed, roughly 90% are singletons.

Material: peripheral blood, obtained in a trial of Ad26.COV2.S vaccine versus placebo. This chain links TRBV6-2 or TRBV6-3 with TRBJ2-7; 14 bases map to TRBD2. The clonotype originates from a person aged 18-60 years who received the Ad26.COV2.S COVID-19 vaccine or a placebo. DNA for the CDR3: TGTGCCAGCAGCCGCGGACTAGCGGGGGGCTACGAGCAGTACTTC. Amino acids: CASSRGLAGGYEQYF.